This T cell receptor (beta chain) is drawn from a study of T cell clones after liver transplantation (dated by TCRdb to about 2019). For the study in its entirety: The samples were obtained from ITN030ST, a randomized trial that attempted immunosuppression withdrawal within 2 years after liver transplantation. Of the 8 liver transplant recipients making up the studied cohort, 3 were classified as tolerant and 5 as non-tolerant. Of the eight recipients, a few were HCV-positive, while the remaining recipients had been transplanted for non-autoimmune, non-viral indications. Until randomization at 12-24 months post-transplant, subjects were given standard immunosuppression, with no induction therapy. As an antigen-independent comparator for donor-reactive sequences, third party-reactive TCRbeta sequences were also identified from pre-transplant MLRs. Donor-reactive T cell clones were identified by TCRbeta sequencing after a pre-transplant mixed lymphocyte reaction and then tracked in post-transplant blood. Blood samples were taken pre-transplant, pre-randomization before withdrawal, and post-randomization after full withdrawal or failed withdrawal. Tolerance was defined as complete withdrawal of immunosuppression for at least one year without a rise in liver enzymes beyond twice the upper limit of normal.

Reading the germline V gene gives CDR1 SNHLY and CDR2 FYNNEI. The CDR3 holds 13 amino acids from the cysteine to the phenylalanine. Kept here is only the CDR3 DNA, which spans 39 bases and is read in frame from base 1. The germline ends are 10 bases apart after V is trimmed by 8 bases and J by 0 bases. On this clone: Its antigen remains undetermined. Base qualities are not provided; no much larger clone lies one nucleotide away.

Taken with the paper, the label for time point translates to: pre-transplant. Unstimulated PBMCs, after thawing, were stained for CD3, CD4 and CD8 and then FACS-sorted into CD3+CD4+ and CD3+CD8+ populations. Each of the 8 studied subjects was randomized to immunosuppression withdrawal. The Qiagen DNeasy Blood and Tissue Kit was used for genomic DNA isolation. Study-wide conclusions, independent of this receptor: Because allograft tissue specimens were not available, migration of donor-reactive T cells into the graft, rather than deletion, may have occurred. Conclusions were preliminary, limited by small, heterogeneous patient numbers and non-standardized post-transplant time points. After accounting for repertoire turnover, donor-reactive detection was significantly reduced in 7 of 8 subjects for CD4 and 8 of 8 for CD8. In two subjects, low numbers of available donor cells limited the measurable donor-reactive repertoire. A significant post-transplant decrease in circulating donor-reactive CD4 TCRbeta sequences was observed in 5 of 8 subjects, irrespective of tolerance or HCV status. Donor-reactive sequences declined more than third party-reactive ones, suggesting partial antigen-specific deletion unrelated to withdrawal success.

High-throughput TCRbeta CDR3 sequencing of frozen genomic DNA was performed by immunoSEQ, including PCR amplification, mapping, bias correction and internal controls. The paper's processing steps were these. Only productive rearrangements were retained, and each unique TCRbeta sequence was defined by its CDR3 nucleotide sequence together with its V and J gene. For classification of a sequence as donor-reactive, at least 5-fold expansion in CFSE-low cells relative to unstimulated pre-transplant cells and a frequency of at least 0.01% were required. Minimum frequency thresholds were set for each subject on the basis of the unstimulated sample with the lowest template count, so that a detection power of at least 90% was ensured. Jensen-Shannon divergence between the top 1000 TCRbeta sequences post- versus pre-transplant served as the measure of repertoire turnover. Changes in detection of donor-reactive sequences were assessed with two-sided Fisher's exact tests. TCRdb carries this immuneACCESS record with in-frame sequences only. Its versions omit some clonotypes, under half of them owing to an unresolved V gene in the studies checked, with the rest unexplained. Clonal size and the V and J genes are those of that table, whereas D and trimming came from the DNA. This sample has around 100,000 clones in its table, and more than 75% of those were observed once. The top ten constitute just under 1% of the sample.

The sample consisted of CD4+ T cells from blood, taken before liver transplant. Recombination linked TRBV2 to TRBJ1-1, with the D gene uncertain. This sequence was found in a human donor who received a liver transplant. The CDR3 protein sequence reads: CASGREMNTEAFF. In nucleotide form, the sequence is TGTGCCAGCGGTAGGGAGATGAACACTGAAGCTTTCTTT.